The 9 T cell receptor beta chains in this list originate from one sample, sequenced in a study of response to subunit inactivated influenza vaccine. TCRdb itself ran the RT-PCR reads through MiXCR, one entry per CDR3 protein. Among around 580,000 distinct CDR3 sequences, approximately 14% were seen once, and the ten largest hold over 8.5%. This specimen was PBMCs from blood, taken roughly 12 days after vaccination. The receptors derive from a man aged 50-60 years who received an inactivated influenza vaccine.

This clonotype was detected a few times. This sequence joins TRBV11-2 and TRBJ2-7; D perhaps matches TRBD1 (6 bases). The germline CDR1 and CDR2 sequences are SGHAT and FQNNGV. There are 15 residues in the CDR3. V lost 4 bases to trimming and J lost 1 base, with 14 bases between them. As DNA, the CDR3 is TGTGCCAGCAGCTCCGAGGCCAGGGGATCCTACGAGCAGTACTTC. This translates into CASSSEARGSYEQYF.

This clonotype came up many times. The CDR3 DNA sequence: TGTGCCAGCAGCAAGGGACCACCCACCGGGGAGCTGTTTTTT. Its protein is CASSKGPPTGELFF. The V and J genes are TRBV7-2 and TRBJ2-2; D is possibly TRBD1 or TRBD2 (5 bases each). Per germline, CDR1 SGHTA and CDR2 FQGNSA. CDR3 length equals 14 residues. V was trimmed by 5 bases and J by 4 bases, leaving 11 bases between them.

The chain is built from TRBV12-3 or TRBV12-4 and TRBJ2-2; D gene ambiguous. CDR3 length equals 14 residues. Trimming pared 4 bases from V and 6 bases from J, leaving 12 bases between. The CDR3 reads CASSSSYQAGELFF. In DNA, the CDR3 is TGTGCCAGCAGTTCTTCTTACCAAGCCGGGGAGCTGTTTTTT.

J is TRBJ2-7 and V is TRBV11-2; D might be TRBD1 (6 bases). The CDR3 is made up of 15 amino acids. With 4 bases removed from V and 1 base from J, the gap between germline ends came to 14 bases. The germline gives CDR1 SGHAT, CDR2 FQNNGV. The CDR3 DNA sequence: TGTGCCAGCAGCTCAGGACAGATACTGTCCTACGAGCAGTACTTC. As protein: CASSSGQILSYEQYF.

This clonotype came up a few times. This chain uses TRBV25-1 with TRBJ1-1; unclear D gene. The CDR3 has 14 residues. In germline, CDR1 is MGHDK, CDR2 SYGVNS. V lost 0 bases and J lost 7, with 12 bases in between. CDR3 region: CASSEYGQGFEAFF. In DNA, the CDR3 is TGTGCCAGCAGTGAATACGGCCAAGGGTTTGAAGCTTTCTTT.

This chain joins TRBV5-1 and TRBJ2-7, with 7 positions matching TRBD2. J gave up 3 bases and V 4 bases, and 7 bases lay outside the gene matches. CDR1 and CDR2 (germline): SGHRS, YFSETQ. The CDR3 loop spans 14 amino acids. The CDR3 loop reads CASSPGTTNYEQYF. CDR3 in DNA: TGCGCCAGCAGCCCCGGGACTACCAACTACGAGCAGTACTTC. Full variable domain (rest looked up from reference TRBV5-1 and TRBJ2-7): KAGVTQTPRYLIKTRGQQVTLSCSPISGHRSVSWYQQTPGQGLQFLFEYFSETQRNKGNFPGRFSGRQFSNSRSEMNVSTLELGDSALYLCASSPGTTNYEQYFGPGTRLTVT.

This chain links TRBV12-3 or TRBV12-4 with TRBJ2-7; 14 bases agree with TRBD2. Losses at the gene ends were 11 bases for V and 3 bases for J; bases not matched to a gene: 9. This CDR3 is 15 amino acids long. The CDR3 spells CARPGTSGSIYEQYF. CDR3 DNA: TGTGCCCGACCCGGGACTAGCGGGAGTATCTACGAGCAGTACTTC.

CDR3 sequence: CATSRDVRNTGELFF. The CDR3 coding sequence is TGTGCCACCAGCAGAGATGTCCGGAACACCGGGGAGCTGTTTTTT. This rearrangement joins TRBV15 to TRBJ2-2; unclear D gene. The CDR3 is 15 amino acids. Trimming took 0 bases from V and 1 from J, leaving 6 bases between them. CDR1 is LNHNV and CDR2 is YYDKDF in the germline V gene (reference sequence).

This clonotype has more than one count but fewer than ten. This chain's CDR3 is CSVEDSLNQPQHF. CDR3 sequence (DNA): TGCAGTGTCGAGGACAGCCTCAATCAGCCCCAGCATTTT. V usage is TRBV20-1 and J usage is TRBJ1-5, with D perhaps matching TRBD1 (6 bases). Germline V CDR1 and CDR2: DFQATT, SNEGSKA (reference sequence). The V gene lost 7 bases and the J gene lost 3 bases, with 13 bases spanning the gap. This CDR3 spans 13 amino acids.